The 19 T cell receptor beta chains given below trace back to one sample, sequenced in a study of T cells in Graves' hyperthyroidism and ophthalmopathy. TCR beta CDR3 sequences were amplified from RNA transcripts. First-round RT-PCR with HTBI primers amplified the TCR CDR3 region. TCRdb analysed the multiplex PCR reads with MiXCR anew, one entry per CDR3 protein. The table records under 300,000 distinct CDR3 sequences, 20% to 25% of them present only once. Input material: blood. These TCRs come from a man aged 25 to 40 with Graves' ophthalmopathy.

In its sample, this clonotype was seen a few times. V is TRBV20-1 and J is TRBJ2-1; 16 nucleotides line up with TRBD2. With V trimmed by 0 bases and J by 2 bases, 1 base remained unmatched. The CDR3 runs to 17 residues. CDR1 and CDR2 (germline): DFQATT, SNEGSKA (reference sequence). For the CDR3, the DNA is TGCAGTGCTAGAGAGGGACTAGCGGGGGGGACCTACAATGAGCAGTTCTTC. Translation: CSAREGLAGGTYNEQFF.

This clonotype was found many times. The chain joins TRBV7-9 to TRBJ2-5, with TRBD2 as a possible D gene (6 bases). Germline lookup yields CDR1 SEHNR and CDR2 FQNEAQ (reference sequence). The V end was cut by 8 bases, the J end by 3 bases, with 19 bases between. The CDR3 runs 15 residues. CDR3 in amino acids: CASGWGDPVKETQYF. CDR3 DNA sequence: TGTGCCAGCGGATGGGGGGATCCGGTAAAAGAGACCCAGTACTTC.

The chain employs TRBV29-1 and TRBJ2-1; D is ambiguous. The CDR3 is made up of 12 amino acids. Per germline, CDR1 SQVTM and CDR2 ANQGSEA. Trimming took off 4 bases at V and 9 bases at J, with 13 bases between the two ends. The CDR3 DNA reads as TGCAGCGTTGCCCCTTCCGTTGTTGAGCAGTTCTTC. Amino acid sequence: CSVAPSVVEQFF.

The chain joins TRBV7-6 to TRBJ1-4; 7 bases match TRBD1. V lost 4 bases and J lost 5; bases outside the gene matches: 7. CDR1 and CDR2 (germline): SGHVS, FNYEAQ. The CDR3 is made up of 15 amino acids. The CDR3 DNA sequence: TGTGCCAGCAGCTGGGCGGGACAGCCGAATGAAAAACTGTTTTTT. It is translated as CASSWAGQPNEKLFF.

Only a few counts were recorded for this clonotype. The V and J genes are TRBV2 and TRBJ1-5; D is perhaps TRBD1 (5 bases). This CDR3 contains 13 residues. Trimming removed 6 bases at V and 4 bases at J, with 10 bases between. Germline V gene sequence: CDR1 SNHLY, CDR2 FYNNEI. Here the CDR3 reads CASRDQGNQPQHF. The CDR3 DNA sequence: TGTGCCAGCAGAGACCAGGGAAATCAGCCCCAGCATTTT.

The gene calls are TRBV30 and TRBJ2-1; 7 bases map to TRBD2. The CDR3 contains 16 residues. The V gene's germline CDR1 is GTSNPN and CDR2 SVGIG (reference sequence). The J segment lost 2 bases and the V segment lost 0 bases, leaving 7 bases of the junction unmatched. CDR3 region: CAWSVGGRGAYNEQFF. The CDR3 region has the DNA TGTGCCTGGAGTGTGGGAGGGAGAGGGGCCTACAATGAGCAGTTCTTC.

Notes on this clonotype: This may arise from a read error, as a much more abundant clone is one base away. V gene TRBV20-1 combines with J gene TRBJ1-1, with a tentative D call TRBD1 (5 bases). CDR3 length equals 14 residues. Germline assignment: CDR1 DFQATT and CDR2 SNEGSKA (reference sequence). CDR3 region: CSARSGGMNTESFF. The CDR3 nucleotides are TGCAGTGCTAGGAGTGGGGGGATGAACACTGAATCTTTCTTT.

This clonotype has just a few counts. The V gene is TRBV27, the J gene TRBJ2-7, with unresolved D. The CDR3 contains 16 residues. Germline V gene lookup returns CDR1 MNHEY and CDR2 SMNVEV (reference sequence). The V end lost 0 bases, the J end lost 0 bases, and 12 bases lay between the germline ends. The CDR3 spells CASSLSGIGSSYEQYF. The CDR3 nucleotides are TGTGCCAGCAGTTTATCGGGGATAGGGTCCTCCTACGAGCAGTACTTC.

This clonotype appeared a few times. DNA for the CDR3: TGTGCCAGCTCACCGCCCAGGGGGACTAGCACAGATACGCAGTATTTT. Translated, it gives CASSPPRGTSTDTQYF. The chain recombines TRBV18 with TRBJ2-3, with D perhaps matching TRBD1 (7 bases). V lost 3 bases and J lost 0, with 13 bases in between. In germline, CDR1 is KGHSH, CDR2 LQKENI. This CDR3 region has 16 residues.

The chain couples TRBV18 to TRBJ1-2; tentatively, D is TRBD1 (5 bases). Trimming removed 0 bases from V and 6 bases from J, with 11 bases in between. Looked up from germline, CDR1 is KGHSH and CDR2 is LQKENI. The CDR3 consists of 14 residues. CDR3 sequence (DNA): TGTGCCAGCTCACCACCGAACAGGCTTAATGGCTACACCTTC. This translates into CASSPPNRLNGYTF.

This chain links TRBV27 with TRBJ2-1; no clear D gene. The length of the CDR3 is 15 residues. V lost 6 bases to trimming and J lost 6 bases, with 18 bases between them. Looked up from germline, CDR1 is MNHEY and CDR2 is SMNVEV (reference sequence). The CDR3 here is CASSLMVAAFNEQFF. DNA of the CDR3: TGTGCCAGCAGCCTTATGGTGGCCGCCTTCAATGAGCAGTTCTTC.

With respect to this clonotype: The germline gene is not matched at one end of the junction; a read error may be the cause. This sequence joins TRBV18 and TRBJ2-1; 8 bases fit TRBD2. The CDR3 extends over 17 amino acids. Germline loops: CDR1 KGHSH, CDR2 LQKENI. DNA of the CDR3: TGTGCCAGCCCACCCCTACAGAGTAGCGGGAAGCACAATGAGCAGTTCTTC. This translates into CASPPLQSSGKHNEQFF.

The sample holds many counts of this clonotype. The rearrangement links TRBV2 to TRBJ2-1; no firm D call. The germline CDR1 and CDR2 sequences are SNHLY and FYNNEI. V was cut by 7 bases and J by 4 bases, with 11 bases left in between. The CDR3 has 13 amino acids. CDR3 protein: CASKDPSYNEQFF. The CDR3 DNA sequence: TGTGCCAGCAAAGACCCCTCATACAATGAGCAGTTCTTC. The whole variable domain, remainder taken from reference TRBV2 and TRBJ2-1, is EPEVTQTPSHQVTQMGQEVILRCVPISNHLYFYWYRQILGQKVEFLVSFYNNEISEKSEIFDDQFSVERPDGSNFTLKIRSTKLEDSAMYFCASKDPSYNEQFFGPGTRLTVL.

The chain has TRBV4-1 and TRBJ2-7, with TRBD2 identical over 7 bases. This CDR3 is 15 amino acids long. The germline V gene has CDR1 MGHRA and CDR2 YSYEKL. V was pared by 3 bases and J by 6 bases, with 11 bases of the junction left unmatched. DNA of the CDR3: TGCGCCAGCAGCCACTACACCGGGACTACAGTCGAGCAGTACTTC. Its protein is CASSHYTGTTVEQYF.

V usage is TRBV29-1 and J usage is TRBJ2-1, with TRBD2 matching 7 bases. V lost 8 bases, J lost 7 bases, and 14 bases stayed unmatched. The CDR3 loop spans 14 amino acids. Germline assignment: CDR1 SQVTM and CDR2 ANQGSEA. In DNA form, the CDR3 reads TGCAGCCCCGTCCGGGCGGGAGTTTTGAATGAGCAGTTCTTC. Encoded protein: CSPVRAGVLNEQFF.

This sequence joins TRBV20-1 and TRBJ2-5; 8 bases fit TRBD2. Germline CDR1 is DFQATT and CDR2 is SNEGSKA (reference sequence). Losses at the gene ends were 3 bases for V and 2 bases for J; bases not matched to a gene: 5. The CDR3 totals 14 residues. CDR3 loop: CSASLLAGQETQYF. The CDR3 coding sequence is TGCAGTGCTAGTCTCCTAGCGGGTCAAGAGACCCAGTACTTC.

The rearrangement links TRBV7-9 to TRBJ2-7; 7 bases are shared with TRBD1. The germline V gene encodes CDR1 SEHNR and CDR2 FQNEAQ (reference sequence). The CDR3 is 12 amino acids. V dropped 5 bases and J dropped 6; count of bases not matched to a gene: 4. The CDR3: CASSPTGSEQYF. The CDR3 region has the DNA TGTGCCAGCAGCCCGACAGGGAGCGAGCAGTACTTC.

The genes are TRBV7-9 and TRBJ2-1, with TRBD2 as a possible D gene (6 bases). The V gene lost 5 bases and the J gene lost 6 bases, with 14 bases spanning the gap. Germline CDR1 is SEHNR and CDR2 is FQNEAQ (reference sequence). CDR3 length: 14 residues. The CDR3 DNA is TGTGCCAGCAGCGCTAGTCTAGCGAGCAATGAGCAGTTCTTC. Protein sequence: CASSASLASNEQFF.

The DNA for the CDR3 is TGTGCCAGCAGTGAATTCCATCGGGAGCTGTTTTTT. Translation gives CASSEFHRELFF. V is TRBV6-1 and J is TRBJ2-2; no reliable D call. V gave up 2 bases and J gave up 9 bases, with 7 bases separating them. Germline CDR1 reads MNHNS; CDR2 reads SASEGT. The CDR3 runs 12 residues.